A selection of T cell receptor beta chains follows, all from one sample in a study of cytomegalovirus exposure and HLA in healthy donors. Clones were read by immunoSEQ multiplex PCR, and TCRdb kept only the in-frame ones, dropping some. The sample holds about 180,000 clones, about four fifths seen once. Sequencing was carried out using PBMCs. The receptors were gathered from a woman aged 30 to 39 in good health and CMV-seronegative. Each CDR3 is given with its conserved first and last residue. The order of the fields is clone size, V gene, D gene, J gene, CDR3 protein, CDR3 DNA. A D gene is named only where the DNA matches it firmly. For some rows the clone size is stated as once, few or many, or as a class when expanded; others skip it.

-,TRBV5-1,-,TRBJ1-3,CASSLGTGDSGNTIYF,TGCGCCAGCAGCTTGGGGACGGGGGACTCTGGAAACACCATATATTTT
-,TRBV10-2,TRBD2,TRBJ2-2,CASSRSRGDPNTGELFF,TGCGCCAGCAGTCGAAGTCGGGGGGATCCGAACACCGGGGAGCTGTTTTTT
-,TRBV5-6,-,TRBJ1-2,CASSSGQLYGYTF,TGTGCCAGCAGCTCAGGACAGCTTTATGGCTACACCTTC
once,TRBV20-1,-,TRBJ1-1,CSGHREFEAFF,TGCAGCGGCCACAGGGAATTTGAAGCTTTCTTT
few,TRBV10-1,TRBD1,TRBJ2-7,CASSEAQGAAYEQYF,TGCGCCAGCAGTGAGGCACAGGGGGCCGCCTACGAGCAGTACTTC
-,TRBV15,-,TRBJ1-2,CATSRGQALFSNYGYTF,TGTGCCACCAGCAGAGGACAGGCCCTATTTTCTAACTATGGCTACACCTTC
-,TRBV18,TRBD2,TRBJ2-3,CASSEDSGGTQYF,TGTGCCAGCTCAGAGGATTCGGGGGGTACGCAGTATTTT
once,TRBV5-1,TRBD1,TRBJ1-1,CASSWDRGKSEAFF,TGCGCCAGCAGCTGGGACAGGGGGAAGTCTGAAGCTTTCTTT
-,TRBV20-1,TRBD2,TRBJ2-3,CSAAGVTQYF,TGCAGTGCTGCGGGGGTTACGCAGTATTTT
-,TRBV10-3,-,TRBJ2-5,CAISDPGLIQETQYF,TGTGCCATCAGTGACCCCGGACTAATACAAGAGACCCAGTACTTC
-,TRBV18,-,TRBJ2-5,CASSPLGPPKGEETQYF,TGTGCCAGCTCACCACTGGGCCCCCCCAAGGGGGAAGAGACCCAGTACTTC
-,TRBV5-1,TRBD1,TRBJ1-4,CASSDIQGAGEKLFF,TGCGCCAGCAGCGATATACAGGGGGCGGGAGAAAAACTGTTTTTT
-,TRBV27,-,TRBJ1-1,CASSLGRANTEAFF,TGTGCCAGCAGTTTAGGGAGAGCTAACACTGAAGCTTTCTTT
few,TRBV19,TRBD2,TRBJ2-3,CASRGTSGWFTDTQYF,TGTGCCAGTAGAGGGACTAGCGGTTGGTTCACAGATACGCAGTATTTT
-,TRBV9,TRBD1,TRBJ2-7,CASSATGTGLEQYF,TGTGCCAGCAGCGCCACCGGGACAGGGCTCGAGCAGTACTTC
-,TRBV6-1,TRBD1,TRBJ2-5,CASSTGQEQETQYF,TGTGCCAGCAGTACCGGACAGGAACAAGAGACCCAGTACTTC
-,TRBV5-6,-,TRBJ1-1,CASSLALEGVLTEAFF,TGTGCCAGCAGCTTGGCCTTGGAGGGTGTTCTCACTGAAGCTTTCTTT
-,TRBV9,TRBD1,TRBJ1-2,CASSVGGQGNYGYTF,TGTGCCAGCAGCGTAGGTGGACAGGGTAACTATGGCTACACCTTC
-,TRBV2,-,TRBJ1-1,CASSDLRAPLEEAFF,TGTGCCAGCAGTGACCTCAGGGCACCCCTCGAAGAAGCTTTCTTT
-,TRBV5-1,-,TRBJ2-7,CASSSEYEQYF,TGCGCCAGCAGCTCAGAATACGAGCAGTACTTC
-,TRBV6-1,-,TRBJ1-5,CASSGPFLTGNQPQHF,TGTGCCAGCAGTGGCCCCTTCCTCACAGGGAATCAGCCCCAGCATTTT
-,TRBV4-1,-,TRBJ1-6,CASSQTERARNSPLHF,TGCGCCAGCAGCCAAACAGAGCGGGCGCGGAATTCACCCCTCCACTTT
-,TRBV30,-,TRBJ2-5,CAWSVRGAETQYF,TGTGCCTGGAGTGTCCGGGGGGCTGAGACCCAGTACTTC
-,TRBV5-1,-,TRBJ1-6,CASSLGLETQSPLHF,TGCGCCAGCAGCTTGGGTCTAGAGACTCAGTCACCCCTCCACTTT
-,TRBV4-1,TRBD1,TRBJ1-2,CASSQGTGMANYGYTF,TGCGCCAGCAGCCAAGGGACAGGGATGGCCAACTATGGCTACACCTTC
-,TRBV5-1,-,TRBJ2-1,CASSLGGARPSYNEQFF,TGCGCCAGCAGCTTAGGCGGGGCCAGACCCTCCTACAATGAGCAGTTCTTC
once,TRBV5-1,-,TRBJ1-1,CASTSGVGTEAFF,TGCGCCAGCACCTCGGGGGTGGGCACTGAAGCTTTCTTT
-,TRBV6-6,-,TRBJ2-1,CASTPPGVNEQFF,TGTGCCAGCACTCCCCCAGGGGTTAATGAGCAGTTCTTC
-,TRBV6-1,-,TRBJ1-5,CASSEGRGGWGNQPQHF,TGTGCCAGCAGTGAAGGGCGGGGGGGGTGGGGCAATCAGCCCCAGCATTTT
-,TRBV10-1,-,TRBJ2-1,CASSDSLHEQFF,TGCGCCAGCAGTGACAGTCTCCATGAGCAGTTCTTC
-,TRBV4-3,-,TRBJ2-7,CASSQDRGPYEQYF,TGCGCCAGCAGCCAAGACAGGGGCCCCTACGAGCAGTACTTC
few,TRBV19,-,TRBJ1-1,CASSIWGGVNTEAFF,TGTGCCAGTAGTATTTGGGGGGGTGTGAACACTGAAGCTTTCTTT
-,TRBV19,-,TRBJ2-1,CASMSRGGLNEQFF,TGTGCCAGTATGTCGAGGGGGGGCCTAAATGAGCAGTTCTTC
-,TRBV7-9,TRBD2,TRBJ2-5,CASSKSFSGGRPAQYF,TGTGCCAGCAGCAAAAGTTTTAGCGGGGGCCGGCCGGCCCAGTACTTC
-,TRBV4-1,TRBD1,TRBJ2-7,CASSQRTGPSYEQYF,TGCGCCAGCAGCCAAAGGACAGGGCCGTCCTACGAGCAGTACTTC
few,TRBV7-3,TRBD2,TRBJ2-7,CASSSVAGDSYEQYF,TGTGCCAGCAGCTCCGTAGCGGGGGACTCCTACGAGCAGTACTTC
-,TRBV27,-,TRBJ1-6,CASSMFSGSPLHF,TGTGCCAGCAGCATGTTTTCCGGGTCACCCCTCCACTTT
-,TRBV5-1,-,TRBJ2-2,CASSLGTAGTGELFF,TGCGCCAGCAGCTTGGGGACAGCGGGAACCGGGGAGCTGTTTTTT
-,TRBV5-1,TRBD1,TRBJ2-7,CASSLGTGREQYF,TGCGCCAGCAGCCTGGGGACAGGGCGCGAGCAGTACTTC
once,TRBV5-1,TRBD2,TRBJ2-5,CASSPLPGGQETQYF,TGCGCCAGCAGCCCTCTCCCGGGGGGGCAAGAGACCCAGTACTTC
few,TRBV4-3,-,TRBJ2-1,CASSQERTTYNEQFF,TGCGCCAGCAGCCAAGAGAGGACAACGTACAATGAGCAGTTCTTC
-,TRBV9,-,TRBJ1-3,CASSPLAIGNTIYF,TGTGCCAGCAGCCCGCTGGCCATAGGAAACACCATATATTTT
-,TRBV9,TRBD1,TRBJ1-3,CASSVVGGDPFRTRDSGSGNTIYF,TGTGCCAGCAGCGTAGTAGGAGGAGACCCATTTAGGACAAGGGACAGCGGCTCTGGAAACACCATATATTTT
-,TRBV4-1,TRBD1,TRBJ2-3,CASSQGWDSLTDTQYF,TGCGCCAGCAGCCAAGGGTGGGACAGTCTCACAGATACGCAGTATTTT
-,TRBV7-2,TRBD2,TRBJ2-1,CASSRALAGEYNEQFF,TGTGCCAGCAGCCGGGCTCTAGCGGGGGAATACAATGAGCAGTTCTTC
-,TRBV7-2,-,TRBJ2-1,CASQRYTYNEQFF,TGTGCCAGCCAGCGGTATACCTACAATGAGCAGTTCTTC
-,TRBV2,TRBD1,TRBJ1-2,CARGQTGRGYTF,TGTGCCAGAGGCCAGACAGGGAGAGGCTACACCTTC
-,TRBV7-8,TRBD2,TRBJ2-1,CASSLGASGGLSSYNEQFF,TGTGCCAGCAGTTTAGGGGCTAGCGGGGGTCTGAGCTCCTACAATGAGCAGTTCTTC
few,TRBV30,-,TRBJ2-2,CAWTSRSANTGELFF,TGTGCCTGGACCTCGCGGAGTGCGAACACCGGGGAGCTGTTTTTT
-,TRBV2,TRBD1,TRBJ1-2,CASRPGTGLNYGGYTF,TGTGCCAGCAGACCCGGGACAGGACTAAACTATGGTGGCTACACCTTC
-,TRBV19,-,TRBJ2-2,CASSIGGATGELFF,TGTGCCAGTAGTATCGGGGGAGCCACCGGGGAGCTGTTTTTT
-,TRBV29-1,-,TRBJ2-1,CSVEAELWGVTYNEQFF,TGCAGCGTTGAAGCCGAGCTGTGGGGGGTAACCTACAATGAGCAGTTCTTC
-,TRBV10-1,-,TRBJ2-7,CASSESNPFGEAYEQYF,TGCGCCAGCAGTGAGTCGAACCCTTTCGGGGAAGCCTACGAGCAGTACTTC
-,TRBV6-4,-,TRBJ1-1,CASSDTGSTEAFF,TGTGCCAGCAGTGATACAGGGTCGACTGAAGCTTTCTTT